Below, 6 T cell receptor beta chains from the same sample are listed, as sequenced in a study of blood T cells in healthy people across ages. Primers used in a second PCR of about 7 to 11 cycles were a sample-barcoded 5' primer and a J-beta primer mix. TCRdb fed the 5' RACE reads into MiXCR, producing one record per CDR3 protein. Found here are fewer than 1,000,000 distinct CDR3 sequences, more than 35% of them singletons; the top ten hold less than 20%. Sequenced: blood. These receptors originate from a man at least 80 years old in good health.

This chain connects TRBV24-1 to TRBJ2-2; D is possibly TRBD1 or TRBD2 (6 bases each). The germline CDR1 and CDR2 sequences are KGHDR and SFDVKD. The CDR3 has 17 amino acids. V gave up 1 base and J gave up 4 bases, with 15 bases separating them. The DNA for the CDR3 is TGTGCCACCAGTGATTTCCTTAGGGGGAGGCGCACCGGGGAGCTGTTTTTT. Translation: CATSDFLRGRRTGELFF.

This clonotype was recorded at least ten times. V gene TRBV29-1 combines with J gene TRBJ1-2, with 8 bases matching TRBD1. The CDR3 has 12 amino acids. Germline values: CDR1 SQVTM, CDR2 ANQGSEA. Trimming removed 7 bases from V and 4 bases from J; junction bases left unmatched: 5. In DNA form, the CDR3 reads TGCAGCGCCTCTGACAGGGGCTATGGCTACACCTTC. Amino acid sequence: CSASDRGYGYTF.

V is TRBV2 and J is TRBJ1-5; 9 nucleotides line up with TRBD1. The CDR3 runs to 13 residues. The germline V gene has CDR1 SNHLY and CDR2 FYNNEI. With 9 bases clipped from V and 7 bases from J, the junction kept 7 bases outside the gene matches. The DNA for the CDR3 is TGTGCCAGTAAACAGGGGGCGACCCAGCCCCAGCATTTT. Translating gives CASKQGATQPQHF.

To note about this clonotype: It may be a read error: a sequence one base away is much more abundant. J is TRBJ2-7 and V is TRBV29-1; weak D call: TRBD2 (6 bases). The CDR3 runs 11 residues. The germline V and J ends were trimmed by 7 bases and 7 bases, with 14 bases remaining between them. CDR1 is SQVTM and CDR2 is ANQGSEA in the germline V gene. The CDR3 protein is CSGRAGDEQYF. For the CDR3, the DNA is TGCAGCGGGAGGGCCGGGGATGAGCAGTACTTC.

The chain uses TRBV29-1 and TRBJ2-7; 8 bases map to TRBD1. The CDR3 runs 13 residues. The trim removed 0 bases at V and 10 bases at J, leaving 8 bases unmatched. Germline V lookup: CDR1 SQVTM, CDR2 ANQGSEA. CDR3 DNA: TGCAGCGTTGAAGAGGCGACAGGGGTTGATCAGTACTTC. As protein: CSVEEATGVDQYF.

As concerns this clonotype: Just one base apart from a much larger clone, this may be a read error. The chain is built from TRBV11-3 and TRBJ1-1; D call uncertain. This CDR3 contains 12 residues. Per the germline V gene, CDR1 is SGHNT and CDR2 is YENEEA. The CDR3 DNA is TGTGCCAGCAAGATGGTGAACGCTGAAGCTTTCTTT. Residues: CASKMVNAEAFF.